One and the same sample provided the 16 T cell receptor beta chains below, sequenced in a study of T cell changes during pregnancy in multiple sclerosis. The method was immunoSEQ multiplex PCR; TCRdb's version includes in-frame clones alone and lacks a portion of them. The data hold fewer than 50,000 clones, with 90% to 95% observed a single time. The sequencing here drew on CD8+ T cells from peripheral blood mononuclear cells, taken in the third trimester of pregnancy. The receptors were gathered from a female donor with multiple sclerosis, enrolled in a pregnancy study.

This chain joins TRBV10-3 and TRBJ1-3, with 9 bases identical to TRBD1. J gave up 2 bases and V 2 bases, and 7 bases lay outside the gene matches. The CDR3 is made up of 17 amino acids. Germline-derived CDR1 and CDR2 are ENHRY and SYGVKD. The DNA of the CDR3 is TGTGCCATCAGTGAGGGGAGGACAGGGGCAGCTGGAAACACCATATATTTT. As protein: CAISEGRTGAAGNTIYF.

The chain recombines TRBV23-1 with TRBJ2-1; 11 bases are a match to TRBD2. TRBV23-1 is placed among ORFs of uncertain function. CDR3 length: 16 amino acids. V was pared by 3 bases and J by 5 bases, with 6 bases of the junction left unmatched. CDR3 residues: CASSHPGLADHNEQFF. The CDR3 coding sequence is TGCGCCAGCAGTCACCCGGGACTAGCGGATCACAATGAGCAGTTCTTC.

The gene calls are TRBV27 and TRBJ2-1; 11 bases are a match to TRBD2. The V and J ends lost 1 base and 2 bases, in that order; junction bases with no gene match: 13. Germline V gene data show CDR1 as MNHEY and CDR2 as SMNVEV (reference sequence). The CDR3 spans 20 residues. Written as DNA, the CDR3 is TGTGCCAGCAGTTTATGGGGCCCCGGGACTAGCGGCCCTACCTACAATGAGCAGTTCTTC. Translated, it gives CASSLWGPGTSGPTYNEQFF.

J is TRBJ1-5 and V is TRBV28, with 7 bases aligning to TRBD1. Trimming removed 6 bases from V and 3 bases from J; junction bases left unmatched: 8. The CDR3 runs to 15 residues. Germline V CDR1 and CDR2: MDHEN, SYDVKM. CDR3 DNA sequence: TGTGCCAGCAGACCCGGGACAGCCAACAATCAGCCCCAGCATTTT. The encoded protein is CASRPGTANNQPQHF.

The rearrangement uses TRBV5-4 and TRBJ2-7; TRBD2 is a possible D gene (5 bases). Trimming shortened V by 4 bases and J by 0 bases, and 11 bases separated the two germline ends. Germline V gives CDR1 SGHNT, CDR2 YYREEE (reference sequence). CDR3 length equals 14 residues. Here the CDR3 DNA reads TGTGCCAGCAGCCCCACGGACTTCTCCTACGAGCAGTACTTC. Protein: CASSPTDFSYEQYF.

The genes are TRBV18 and TRBJ2-7; perhaps TRBD2 as D (6 bases). Trimming stripped 2 bases from V and 2 bases from J, with 10 bases between. CDR3 length: 14 residues. The germline V gene has CDR1 KGHSH and CDR2 LQKENI. The CDR3 loop reads CASSPGGWTYEQYF. The CDR3 DNA is TGTGCCAGCTCACCAGGGGGGTGGACCTACGAGCAGTACTTC.

The chain employs TRBV27 and TRBJ1-5, with D maybe TRBD1 (6 bases). CDR1 and CDR2 from the germline V gene are MNHEY and SMNVEV (reference sequence). The CDR3 extends over 14 amino acids. V dropped 3 bases and J dropped 6 bases, with 12 bases sitting between them. The CDR3 region has the DNA TGTGCCAGCAGTTTCGTAGGGGGGGGTCAGCCCCAGCATTTT. It specifies CASSFVGGGQPQHF.

This chain uses TRBV7-9 with TRBJ2-1, with 11 nucleotides matching TRBD1. CDR3 length: 15 residues. Germline CDR1 is SEHNR and CDR2 is FQNEAQ (reference sequence). Trimming took 3 bases from V and 3 from J; bases not matched to a gene: 1. The CDR3 loop reads CASSLGQGDYNEQFF. The CDR3 DNA reads as TGTGCCAGCAGCTTGGGACAGGGGGACTACAATGAGCAGTTCTTC.

V and J are TRBV2 and TRBJ2-7; TRBD2 matches 14 bases. Trimming cost V 7 bases and J 4 bases; bases outside gene matches: 9. The CDR3 consists of 16 residues. The V gene's germline CDR1 is SNHLY and CDR2 FYNNEI. Here the CDR3 DNA reads TGTGCCAGCATGACCCTGGGGACTAGCGGGAGTTACGAGCAGTACTTC. Encoded protein: CASMTLGTSGSYEQYF.

The CDR3 region is CASSQDQREPHEQYF. Here the CDR3 DNA reads TGTGCCAGCAGCCAAGATCAGCGGGAGCCCCACGAGCAGTACTTC. J is TRBJ2-7 and V is TRBV14; 8 nucleotides line up with TRBD2. Germline V gives CDR1 SGHDN, CDR2 FVKESK. The CDR3 contains 15 residues. V was clipped by 0 bases and J by 5 bases; unmatched bases: 6.

The rearrangement links TRBV9 to TRBJ2-7, with a possible D match to TRBD2 (6 bases). Per germline, CDR1 SGDLS and CDR2 YYNGEE. The CDR3 covers 15 residues. Trimming removed 0 bases from V and 6 bases from J, with 16 bases in between. In DNA, the CDR3 is TGTGCCAGCAGCGTAGACGGGACGGGAGCTGGCGAGCAGTACTTC. Translating gives CASSVDGTGAGEQYF. Using reference TRBV9 and TRBJ2-7 for the parts outside the CDR3, the full variable domain is DSGVTQTPKHLITATGQRVTLRCSPRSGDLSVYWYQQSLDQGLQFLIQYYNGEERAKGNILERFSAQQFPDLHSELNLSSLELGDSALYFCASSVDGTGAGEQYFGPGTRLTVT.

The genes are TRBV21-1 and TRBJ2-7; TRBD2, as called in the table, went unchecked against the DNA. TRBV21-1 is assigned pseudogene status. The CDR3 extends over 15 amino acids. The CDR3 DNA reads as TGTGCCAGCAGCAAGCCCCGGGGGGGGCCCTACGAGCAGTACTTC. Protein: CASSKPRGGPYEQYF.

The V and J genes are TRBV19 and TRBJ2-7; TRBD1 agrees at 8 bases. The length of the CDR3 is 13 residues. Germline V CDR1 and CDR2: LNHDA, SQIVND (reference sequence). The junction had 5 bases not matched to a gene; V was cut back by 4 bases and J by 6 bases. This chain's CDR3 is CASSTQGAGEQYF. The DNA for the CDR3 is TGTGCCAGTAGTACTCAGGGGGCTGGCGAGCAGTACTTC.

J is TRBJ1-1 and V is TRBV4-1; D is unresolved. V lost 1 base, J lost 10 bases, and 10 bases lay in between. Per the germline V gene, CDR1 is MGHRA and CDR2 is YSYEKL. The length of the CDR3 is 12 residues. The CDR3 spells CASSQGVEGAFF. CDR3 bases: TGCGCCAGCAGCCAAGGGGTAGAGGGAGCTTTCTTT.

The chain links TRBV7-9 to TRBJ2-3; 13 bases map to TRBD2. V dropped 4 bases and J dropped 2; count of bases not matched to a gene: 3. The CDR3 loop spans 16 amino acids. Germline lookup yields CDR1 SEHNR and CDR2 FQNEAQ (reference sequence). As DNA, the CDR3 is TGTGCCAGCAGCTCGGGACTAGCGGGAATCACAGATACGCAGTATTTT. Protein: CASSSGLAGITDTQYF.

The genes are TRBV7-9 and TRBJ2-7; TRBD1 matches at 7 bases. The CDR3 totals 16 residues. Per the germline V gene, CDR1 is SEHNR and CDR2 is FQNEAQ (reference sequence). V lost 4 bases, J lost 0 bases, and 9 bases stayed unmatched. DNA of the CDR3: TGTGCCAGCAGCTCTAGACAGGGCGCCAGCTCCTACGAGCAGTACTTC. As protein: CASSSRQGASSYEQYF.